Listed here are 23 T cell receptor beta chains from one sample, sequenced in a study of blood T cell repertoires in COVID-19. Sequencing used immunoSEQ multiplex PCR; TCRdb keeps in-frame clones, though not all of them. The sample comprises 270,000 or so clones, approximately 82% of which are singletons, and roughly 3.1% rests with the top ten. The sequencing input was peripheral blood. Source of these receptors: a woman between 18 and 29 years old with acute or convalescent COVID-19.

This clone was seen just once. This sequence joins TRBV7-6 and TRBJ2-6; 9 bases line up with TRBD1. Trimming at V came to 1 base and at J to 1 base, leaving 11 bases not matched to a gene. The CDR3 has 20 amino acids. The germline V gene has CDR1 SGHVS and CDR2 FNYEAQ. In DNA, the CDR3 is TGTGCCAGCAGCTTAGGGCATGGGGGACAGGGAGGTTCTGGGGCCAACGTCCTGACTTTC. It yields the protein CASSLGHGGQGGSGANVLTF.

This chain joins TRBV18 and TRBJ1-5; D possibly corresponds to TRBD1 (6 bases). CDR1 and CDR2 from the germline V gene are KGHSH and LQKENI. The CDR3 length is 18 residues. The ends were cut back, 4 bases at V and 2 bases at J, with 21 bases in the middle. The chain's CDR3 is CASSRRTARDSGNQPQHF. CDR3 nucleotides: TGTGCCAGCTCACGGCGGACAGCCCGCGATTCGGGCAATCAGCCCCAGCATTTT.

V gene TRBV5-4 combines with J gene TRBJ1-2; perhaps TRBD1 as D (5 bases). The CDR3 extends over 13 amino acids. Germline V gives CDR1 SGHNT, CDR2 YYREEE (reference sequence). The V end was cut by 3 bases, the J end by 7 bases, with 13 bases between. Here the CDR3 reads CASSSDSLSGYTF. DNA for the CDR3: TGTGCCAGCAGCTCCGACAGTTTAAGTGGCTACACCTTC.

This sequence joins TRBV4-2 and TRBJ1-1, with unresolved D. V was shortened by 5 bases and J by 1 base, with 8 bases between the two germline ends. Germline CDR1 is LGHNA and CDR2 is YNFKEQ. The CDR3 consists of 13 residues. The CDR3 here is CASSAPGNTEAFF. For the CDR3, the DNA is TGTGCCAGCAGCGCCCCCGGGAACACTGAAGCTTTCTTT.

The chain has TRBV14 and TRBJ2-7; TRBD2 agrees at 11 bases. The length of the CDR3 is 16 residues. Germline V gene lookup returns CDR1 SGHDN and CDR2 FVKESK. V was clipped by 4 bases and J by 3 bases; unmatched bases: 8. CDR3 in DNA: TGTGCCAGCAGCCCCACTAGCGGGAGACTGATCTACGAGCAGTACTTC. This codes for CASSPTSGRLIYEQYF.

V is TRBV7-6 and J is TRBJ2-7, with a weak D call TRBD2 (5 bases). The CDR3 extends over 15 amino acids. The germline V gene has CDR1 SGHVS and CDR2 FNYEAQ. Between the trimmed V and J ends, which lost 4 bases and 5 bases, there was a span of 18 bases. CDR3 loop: CASSYTSRGEDEQYF. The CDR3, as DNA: TGTGCCAGCAGCTATACATCCCGGGGTGAGGACGAGCAGTACTTC.

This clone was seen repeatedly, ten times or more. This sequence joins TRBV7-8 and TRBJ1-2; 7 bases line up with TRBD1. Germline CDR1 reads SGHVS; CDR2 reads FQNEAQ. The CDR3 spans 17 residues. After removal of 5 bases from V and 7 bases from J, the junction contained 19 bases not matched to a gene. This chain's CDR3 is CASSPLQWEGTVPGYTF. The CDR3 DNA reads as TGTGCCAGCAGCCCTCTGCAATGGGAAGGGACAGTTCCTGGCTACACCTTC.

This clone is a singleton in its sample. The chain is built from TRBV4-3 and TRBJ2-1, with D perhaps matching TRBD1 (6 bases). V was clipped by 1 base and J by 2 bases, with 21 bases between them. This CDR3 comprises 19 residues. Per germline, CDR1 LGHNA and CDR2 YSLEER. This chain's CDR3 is CASSQGWVLGKGAYNEQFF. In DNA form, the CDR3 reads TGCGCCAGCAGCCAAGGCTGGGTCCTAGGGAAGGGGGCCTACAATGAGCAGTTCTTC.

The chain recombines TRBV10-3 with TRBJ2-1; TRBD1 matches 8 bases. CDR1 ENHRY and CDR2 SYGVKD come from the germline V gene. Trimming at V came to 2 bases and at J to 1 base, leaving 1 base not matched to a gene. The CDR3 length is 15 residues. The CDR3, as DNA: TGTGCCATCAGTGAGGGGACAGGTTCCTACAATGAGCAGTTCTTC. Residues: CAISEGTGSYNEQFF.

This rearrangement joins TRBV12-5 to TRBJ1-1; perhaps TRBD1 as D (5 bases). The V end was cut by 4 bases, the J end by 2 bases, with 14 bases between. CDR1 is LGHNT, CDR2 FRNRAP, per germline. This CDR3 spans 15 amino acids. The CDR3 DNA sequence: TGTGCTAGTGGTTACCACCAGGGCTCAAACACTGAAGCTTTCTTT. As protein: CASGYHQGSNTEAFF. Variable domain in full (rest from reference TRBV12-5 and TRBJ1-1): DARVTQTPRHKVTEMGQEVTMRCQPILGHNTVFWYRQTMMQGLELLAYFRNRAPLDDSGMPKDRFSAEMPDATLATLKIQPSEPRDSAVYFCASGYHQGSNTEAFFGQGTRLTVV.

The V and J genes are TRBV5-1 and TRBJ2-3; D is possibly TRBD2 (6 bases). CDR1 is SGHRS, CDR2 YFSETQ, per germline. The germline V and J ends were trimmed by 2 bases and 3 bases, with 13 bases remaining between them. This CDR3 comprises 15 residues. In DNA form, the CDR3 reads TGCGCCAGCAGCTTCAAACATAGCGGTACAGATACGCAGTATTTT. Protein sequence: CASSFKHSGTDTQYF. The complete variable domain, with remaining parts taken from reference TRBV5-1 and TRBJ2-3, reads KAGVTQTPRYLIKTRGQQVTLSCSPISGHRSVSWYQQTPGQGLQFLFEYFSETQRNKGNFPGRFSGRQFSNSRSEMNVSTLELGDSALYLCASSFKHSGTDTQYFGPGTRLTVL.

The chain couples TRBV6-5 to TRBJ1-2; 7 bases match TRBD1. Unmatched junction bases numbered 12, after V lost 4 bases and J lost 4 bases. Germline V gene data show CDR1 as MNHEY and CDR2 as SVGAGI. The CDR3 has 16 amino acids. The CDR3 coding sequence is TGTGCCAGCAGTTTACAGGGGCAAACGGATGGCTATGGCTACACCTTC. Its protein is CASSLQGQTDGYGYTF.

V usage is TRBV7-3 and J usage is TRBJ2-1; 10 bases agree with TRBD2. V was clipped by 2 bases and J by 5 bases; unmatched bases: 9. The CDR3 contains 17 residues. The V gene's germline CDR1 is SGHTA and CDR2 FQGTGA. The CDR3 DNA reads TGTGCCAGCAGCTTAGATCGGTCTAGCGGGAGCGACAATGAGCAGTTCTTC. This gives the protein CASSLDRSSGSDNEQFF.

CDR3 DNA sequence: TGTGCCAGCTCACCACCGAGCTTTGAAGCTTTCTTT. Translated: CASSPPSFEAFF. This rearrangement joins TRBV18 to TRBJ1-1; D remains unclear. Between the trimmed V and J ends, which lost 0 bases and 7 bases, there was a span of 6 bases. CDR1 is KGHSH, CDR2 LQKENI, per germline. This CDR3 is built from 12 residues.

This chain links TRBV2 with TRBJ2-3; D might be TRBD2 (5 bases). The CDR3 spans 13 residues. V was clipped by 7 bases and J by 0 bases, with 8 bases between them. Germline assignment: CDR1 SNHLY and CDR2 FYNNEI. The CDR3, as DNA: TGTGCCAGCACGGGGATTAGCACAGATACGCAGTATTTT. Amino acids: CASTGISTDTQYF.

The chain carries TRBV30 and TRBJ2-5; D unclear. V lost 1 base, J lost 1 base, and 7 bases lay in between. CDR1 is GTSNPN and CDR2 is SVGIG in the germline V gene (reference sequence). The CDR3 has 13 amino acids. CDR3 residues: CAWSGLSQETQYF. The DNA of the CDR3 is TGTGCCTGGAGTGGGCTTTCCCAAGAGACCCAGTACTTC.

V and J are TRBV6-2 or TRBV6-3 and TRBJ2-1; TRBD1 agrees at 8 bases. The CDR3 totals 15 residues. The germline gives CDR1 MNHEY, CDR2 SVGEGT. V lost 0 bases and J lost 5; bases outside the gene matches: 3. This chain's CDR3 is CASSYSRGPHNEQFF. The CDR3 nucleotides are TGTGCCAGCAGTTACTCCAGGGGGCCCCACAATGAGCAGTTCTTC.

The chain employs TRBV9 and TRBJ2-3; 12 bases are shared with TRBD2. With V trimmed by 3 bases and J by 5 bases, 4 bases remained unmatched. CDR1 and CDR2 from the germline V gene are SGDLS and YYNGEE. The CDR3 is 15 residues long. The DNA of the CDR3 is TGTGCCAGCAGCGCTAGCGGGAGGGCAGTAGATACGCAGTATTTT. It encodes CASSASGRAVDTQYF.

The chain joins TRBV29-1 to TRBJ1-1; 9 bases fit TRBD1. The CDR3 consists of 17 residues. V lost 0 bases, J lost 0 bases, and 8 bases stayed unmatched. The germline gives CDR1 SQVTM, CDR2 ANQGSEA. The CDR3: CSVEDPGQGILNTEAFF. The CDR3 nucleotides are TGCAGCGTTGAAGATCCGGGACAGGGTATCTTGAACACTGAAGCTTTCTTT.

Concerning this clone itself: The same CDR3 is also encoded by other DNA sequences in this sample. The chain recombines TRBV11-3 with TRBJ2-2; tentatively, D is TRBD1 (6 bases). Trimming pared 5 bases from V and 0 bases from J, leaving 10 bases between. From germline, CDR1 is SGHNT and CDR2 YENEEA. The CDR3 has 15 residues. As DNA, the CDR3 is TGTGCCAGCAGCCTGAGGGGGTCGAACACCGGGGAGCTGTTTTTT. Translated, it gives CASSLRGSNTGELFF.

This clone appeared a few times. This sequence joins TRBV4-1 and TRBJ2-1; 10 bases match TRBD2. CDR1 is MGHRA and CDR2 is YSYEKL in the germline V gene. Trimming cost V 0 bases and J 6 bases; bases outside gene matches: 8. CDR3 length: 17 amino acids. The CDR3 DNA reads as TGCGCCAGCAGCCAAGATATAGCGGGAGGATATGGCAATGAGCAGTTCTTC. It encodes CASSQDIAGGYGNEQFF.

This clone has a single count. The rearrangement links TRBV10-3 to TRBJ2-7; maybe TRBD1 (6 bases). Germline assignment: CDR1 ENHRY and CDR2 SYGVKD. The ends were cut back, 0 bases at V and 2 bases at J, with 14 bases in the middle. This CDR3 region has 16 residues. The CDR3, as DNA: TGTGCCATCAGTGAGTCGAGGGGGTCCCGGCCCTACGAGCAGTACTTC. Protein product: CAISESRGSRPYEQYF.

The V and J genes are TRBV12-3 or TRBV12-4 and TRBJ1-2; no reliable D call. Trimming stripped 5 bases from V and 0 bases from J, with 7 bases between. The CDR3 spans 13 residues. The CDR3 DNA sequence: TGTGCCAGCAGTGTCGGGGCTAACTATGGCTACACCTTC. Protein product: CASSVGANYGYTF.